The 8 T cell receptor beta chains below all came from one sample that was sequenced in a study of blood T cell repertoires in COVID-19. This table comes from immunoSEQ multiplex PCR, and its TCRdb copy is limited to in-frame clones, with some not included. The repertoire includes some 27,000 clones, roughly 84% of them detected once, and 13% sits in the top ten. Sequenced input: peripheral blood. These receptors were obtained from a human donor in a cohort sampled during active COVID-19. The donor label of this sample is uncertain.

The chain couples TRBV7-9 to TRBJ1-4; 12 bases align to TRBD1. The CDR3 spans 16 residues. Trimming at V came to 4 bases and at J to 8 bases, leaving 8 bases not matched to a gene. CDR1 and CDR2 from the germline V gene are SEHNR and FQNEAQ (reference sequence). The CDR3: CASSSSGTGGYEKLFF. The CDR3 DNA follows: TGTGCCAGCAGCTCATCAGGGACAGGGGGCTACGAAAAACTGTTTTTT.

The chain couples TRBV29-1 to TRBJ1-2, with 9 bases identical to TRBD1. The V segment lost 3 bases and the J segment 8 bases; nucleotides outside the gene matches: 10. This CDR3 is built from 14 residues. The germline V gene has CDR1 SQVTM and CDR2 ANQGSEA. The CDR3 DNA reads as TGCAGCGTTGAGTTCCGGGACAGGGCGGGAGGCTACACCTTC. Translated, it gives CSVEFRDRAGGYTF.

The chain is built from TRBV18 and TRBJ1-6; D call uncertain. Between the trimmed V and J ends, which lost 3 bases and 8 bases, there was a span of 8 bases. The CDR3 sequence is 13 residues long. Germline V gene lookup returns CDR1 KGHSH and CDR2 LQKENI. The CDR3 sequence is CASSPKEYSPLHF. The DNA for the CDR3 is TGTGCCAGCTCACCTAAGGAGTATTCACCCCTCCACTTT.

J is TRBJ2-7 and V is TRBV6-2 or TRBV6-3, with D unresolved. Germline assignment: CDR1 MNHEY and CDR2 SVGEGT. V dropped 6 bases and J dropped 2 bases, with 14 bases sitting between them. The CDR3 length is 14 residues. CDR3: CASSDGAEPYEQYF. In DNA form, the CDR3 reads TGTGCCAGCAGCGACGGAGCAGAACCCTACGAGCAGTACTTC.

The chain couples TRBV28 to TRBJ1-2; TRBD1 aligns across 7 bases. The CDR3 runs to 14 residues. Germline V gene sequence: CDR1 MDHEN, CDR2 SYDVKM. With 1 base clipped from V and 6 bases from J, the junction kept 5 bases outside the gene matches. CDR3 sequence (DNA): TGTGCCAGCAGTTTATACTCAGGGACAGATGGCTACACCTTC. It encodes CASSLYSGTDGYTF.

The gene calls are TRBV28 and TRBJ2-7; TRBD1 agrees at 9 bases. Germline lookup yields CDR1 MDHEN and CDR2 SYDVKM. The CDR3 totals 15 residues. V lost 4 bases, J lost 5 bases, and 9 bases stayed unmatched. The CDR3 loop is CASSSAGDRVHEQYF. The CDR3, as DNA: TGTGCCAGCAGTTCCGCCGGGGACAGGGTCCACGAGCAGTACTTC.

This CDR3 reads CSAGETQYF. In DNA form, the CDR3 reads TGCAGTGCCGGGGAGACCCAGTACTTC. This chain uses TRBV20-1 with TRBJ2-5; D unresolved. V lost 6 bases, J lost 5 bases, and 4 bases lay in between. Germline CDR1 is DFQATT and CDR2 is SNEGSKA (reference sequence). The CDR3 is made up of 9 amino acids.

This chain joins TRBV5-6 and TRBJ2-7; D remains ambiguous. The germline V and J ends were trimmed by 1 base and 2 bases, with 7 bases remaining between them. The CDR3 is 13 residues long. Germline V gives CDR1 SGHDT, CDR2 YYEEEE. The CDR3 reads CASSLPETYEQYF. CDR3 sequence (DNA): TGTGCCAGCAGCTTGCCAGAAACCTACGAGCAGTACTTC.